This T cell receptor (gamma chain) was retrieved from a study of gamma delta lymphoproliferative disorders and STAT genes. PBMCs from patients and controls supplied the genomic DNA for sequencing. CDR3 length: 10 residues. CDR1 and CDR2 (germline): EGSNGY, YDSYNSKV. TCRdb redid clone calling on the multiplex PCR reads using CATT. The sample yields 4,000 to 5,000 gamma-chain clones, under 9% seen once. In its sample, this clone ranks as medium-sized. The sequenced sample consisted of blood. Called V gene: TRGV2; the J gene was not called. This clonotype was sampled from a human donor in good health. The CDR3 DNA reads TGTGCCACCTGGGACGGGCCGGGACTCTTT. It is translated as CATWDGPGLF.